One sample yielded the 8 T cell receptor beta chains listed below, sequenced in a study of OX40 agonist ivuxolimab in advanced cancers. Method: immunoSEQ multiplex PCR; TCRdb's copy keeps in-frame clones and lacks some. Of approximately 90,000 clones in the sample, 91% were seen once. The material was CD4+ or CD8+ T cells sorted from blood, obtained in a trial of the OX40 agonist ivuxolimab. The receptor source for this set is an adult with an advanced solid tumor such as melanoma, head and neck, liver or kidney cancer.

This clone was counted once. The V gene is TRBV7-8, the J gene TRBJ2-7; D remains ambiguous. This CDR3 has 13 amino acids. Germline V gene sequence: CDR1 SGHVS, CDR2 FQNEAQ. V lost 1 base to trimming and J lost 2 bases, with 6 bases between them. The CDR3 loop reads CASSLGWAYEQYF. In DNA form, the CDR3 reads TGTGCCAGCAGCTTAGGATGGGCCTACGAGCAGTACTTC.

The chain recombines TRBV5-1 with TRBJ2-7; possible D gene TRBD2, 6 bases. From germline, CDR1 is SGHRS and CDR2 YFSETQ. V lost 4 bases to trimming and J lost 2 bases, with 16 bases between them. This CDR3 has 15 amino acids. CDR3 sequence (DNA): TGCGCCAGCAGCCCGACGGGGGAACCCACCTACGAGCAGTACTTC. It translates to CASSPTGEPTYEQYF.

The chain employs TRBV5-1 and TRBJ1-1, with TRBD1 as a possible D gene (6 bases). The germline gives CDR1 SGHRS, CDR2 YFSETQ. Trimming took off 3 bases at V and 5 bases at J, with 17 bases between the two ends. CDR3 length: 15 residues. The CDR3 DNA reads TGCGCCAGCAGCTCACCTGAGGGGGGAGGTACTGAAGCTTTCTTT. Translated, it gives CASSSPEGGGTEAFF. Variable domain in full (rest from reference TRBV5-1 and TRBJ1-1): KAGVTQTPRYLIKTRGQQVTLSCSPISGHRSVSWYQQTPGQGLQFLFEYFSETQRNKGNFPGRFSGRQFSNSRSEMNVSTLELGDSALYLCASSSPEGGGTEAFFGQGTRLTVV.

The chain recombines TRBV18 with TRBJ1-1; TRBD1 is a possible D gene (6 bases). V was clipped by 6 bases and J by 0 bases, with 11 bases between them. The V gene's germline CDR1 is KGHSH and CDR2 LQKENI. The CDR3 runs 14 residues. CDR3 residues: CASSPGQLNTEAFF. The CDR3 DNA is TGTGCCAGCTCGCCCGGACAGCTGAACACTGAAGCTTTCTTT. Using reference TRBV18 and TRBJ1-1 for the parts outside the CDR3, the full variable domain is NAGVMQNPRHLVRRRGQEARLRCSPMKGHSHVYWYRQLPEEGLKFMVYLQKENIIDESGMPKERFSAEFPKEGPSILRIQQVVRGDSAAYFCASSPGQLNTEAFFGQGTRLTVV.

The rearrangement joins TRBV19 to TRBJ1-5; D might be TRBD1 (5 bases). In germline, CDR1 is LNHDA, CDR2 SQIVND (reference sequence). The CDR3 extends over 15 amino acids. With 4 bases removed from V and 2 bases from J, the gap between germline ends came to 12 bases. CDR3 sequence reads: CASSRGDGGNQPQHF. The CDR3 DNA sequence: TGTGCCAGTAGTAGGGGGGACGGGGGCAATCAGCCCCAGCATTTT.

The CDR3 DNA follows: TGCGCCAGCAGCTCGGATATATGGGACCGTCGCTACGAGCAGTACTTC. It is translated as CASSSDIWDRRYEQYF. This chain links TRBV5-1 with TRBJ2-7, with D possibly called TRBD1 or TRBD2 (5 bases each). Germline V gene data show CDR1 as SGHRS and CDR2 as YFSETQ. With 3 bases removed from V and 3 bases from J, the gap between germline ends came to 19 bases. This CDR3 is built from 16 residues.

This clone was found once. The chain carries TRBV28 and TRBJ1-4, with D hard to call. This CDR3 spans 16 amino acids. V was cut by 1 base and J by 0 bases, with 9 bases left in between. Germline V gene data show CDR1 as MDHEN and CDR2 as SYDVKM. Written as DNA, the CDR3 is TGTGCCAGCAGTTTATTAGGCACTCCAACTAATGAAAAACTGTTTTTT. Its protein is CASSLLGTPTNEKLFF.

This clone was seen only a few times. The V gene is TRBV30, the J gene TRBJ1-5; no reliable D call. Germline assignment: CDR1 GTSNPN and CDR2 SVGIG (reference sequence). The V gene lost 1 base and the J gene lost 2 bases, with 9 bases spanning the gap. CDR3 size: 14 residues. CDR3 region: CAWSGVAGNQPQHF. The DNA of the CDR3 is TGTGCCTGGAGTGGAGTTGCTGGCAATCAGCCCCAGCATTTT.